The rows below give T cell receptor beta chains drawn from one sample of a study of PD-L1 blockade in urothelial cancer. Only in-frame clones appear in the TCRdb table, and some are missing; sequencing was by immunoSEQ multiplex PCR. The sample records 30,000 or so clones, around 84% being singletons. The material sequenced was PBMCs, taken around atezolizumab (anti-PD-L1) treatment. Source of these receptors: a man in his 60s with urothelial cancer. The CDR3 runs from the conserved cysteine through the conserved F or W. D genes are given only for firm matches. Clone size is given for some rows only: seen once, a few or many times, or a class if the clone is expanded.

D gene	V gene	clone size	J gene	CDR3 protein	CDR3 DNA
TRBD1	TRBV5-1	.	TRBJ1-1	CASSLTQGAGTEAFF	TGCGCCAGCAGCTTGACCCAGGGGGCGGGCACTGAAGCTTTCTTT
.	TRBV6-5	once	TRBJ2-3	CASSKRGTDTQYF	TGTGCCAGCAGTAAACGCGGCACAGATACGCAGTATTTT
TRBD2	TRBV7-6	.	TRBJ2-3	CASSVGTSGGVTDTQYF	TGTGCCAGCAGCGTAGGGACTAGCGGGGGAGTCACAGATACGCAGTATTTT
TRBD2	TRBV2	.	TRBJ2-3	CASSRRGGGWSIGTDTQYF	TGTGCCAGCAGTCGGCGCGGGGGGGGTTGGAGTATCGGCACAGATACGCAGTATTTT
.	TRBV6-5	.	TRBJ2-1	CASSYGDFRNEQFF	TGTGCCAGCAGTTACGGGGACTTCAGGAATGAGCAGTTCTTC
TRBD2	TRBV27	once	TRBJ2-1	CASGPGLAGANEQFF	TGTGCCAGCGGACCGGGACTAGCGGGAGCTAATGAGCAGTTCTTC
TRBD2	TRBV7-6	few	TRBJ2-5	CASSLRDSGGETQYF	TGTGCCAGCAGCTTAAGGGATTCGGGAGGAGAGACCCAGTACTTC
.	TRBV30	.	TRBJ1-1	CAWGKGGWTEAFF	TGTGCCTGGGGGAAAGGGGGTTGGACTGAAGCTTTCTTT
TRBD1	TRBV6-6	.	TRBJ2-1	CASTGQGISIYNEQFF	TGTGCCAGCACGGGACAGGGTATATCGATCTACAATGAGCAGTTCTTC
TRBD2	TRBV5-1	.	TRBJ2-7	CASRRSGSLDEQYF	TGCGCCAGCCGGCGTAGCGGGAGTCTCGACGAGCAGTACTTC
TRBD1	TRBV5-5	.	TRBJ2-7	CASSLGGTGRYEQYF	TGTGCCAGCAGCTTGGGGGGGACAGGGAGGTACGAGCAGTACTTC
TRBD1	TRBV29-1	.	TRBJ2-7	CSVDDRGYEQYF	TGCAGCGTGGACGACAGGGGTTACGAGCAGTACTTC
.	TRBV14	.	TRBJ2-5	CASSHGGLGTQYF	TGTGCCAGCAGCCACGGAGGTCTCGGGACCCAGTACTTC
.	TRBV7-9	.	TRBJ1-1	CASSLAPNTEAFF	TGTGCCAGCAGCTTGGCCCCGAACACTGAAGCTTTCTTT
TRBD1	TRBV11-3	.	TRBJ1-3	CASSPRGQGASGNTIYF	TGTGCCAGCAGCCCGCGAGGACAGGGGGCTAGTGGAAACACCATATATTTT
TRBD2	TRBV14	.	TRBJ2-4	CASSIRGTSLHF	TGTGCCAGCAGCATTAGGGGGACTAGCTTGCACTTC
.	TRBV7-2	.	TRBJ2-7	CASSSPGQGYEQYF	TGTGCCAGCAGCTCACCGGGACAAGGCTACGAGCAGTACTTC
TRBD2	TRBV6-5	.	TRBJ2-1	CASSSPGLAKNEQFF	TGTGCCAGCAGTTCCCCGGGACTAGCCAAAAATGAGCAGTTCTTC
.	TRBV11-2	.	TRBJ1-2	CASSLEGRVYGYTF	TGTGCCAGCAGCTTAGAGGGCAGGGTGTATGGCTACACCTTC
TRBD2	TRBV5-1	.	TRBJ2-1	CASRGATSASSYNEQFF	TGCGCCAGCCGAGGTGCGACTAGCGCGAGCTCCTACAATGAGCAGTTCTTC
.	TRBV27	.	TRBJ1-2	CASSFGLGDLNYGYTF	TGTGCCAGCAGTTTTGGTCTTGGAGACCTTAACTATGGCTACACCTTC
.	TRBV6-5	.	TRBJ2-2	CASTLGRGNTGELFF	TGTGCCAGCACCTTGGGCAGGGGGAACACCGGGGAGCTGTTTTTT
TRBD1	TRBV5-1	.	TRBJ2-6	CASSAGTAGANVLTF	TGCGCCAGCAGCGCCGGGACAGCTGGGGCCAACGTCCTGACTTTC
.	TRBV6-1	.	TRBJ2-2	CASSEVRGAGELFF	TGTGCCAGCAGTGAAGTGCGGGGCGCCGGGGAGCTGTTTTTT
.	TRBV7-8	.	TRBJ2-5	CASSFGQTRGETQYF	TGTGCCAGCAGCTTCGGACAGACTCGAGGGGAGACCCAGTACTTC
.	TRBV7-9	.	TRBJ1-3	CASSLAQGGNTIYF	TGTGCCAGCAGCTTAGCACAGGGTGGAAACACCATATATTTT
.	TRBV10-3	few	TRBJ2-4	CAISESGGQGNIQYF	TGTGCCATCAGTGAGTCAGGGGGTCAGGGAAACATTCAGTACTTC
.	TRBV30	.	TRBJ1-4	CAWSGAGLGGEKLFF	TGTGCCTGGAGTGGGGCGGGGTTGGGAGGGGAAAAACTGTTTTTT
.	TRBV6-5	.	TRBJ2-7	CASSYRGPHEQYF	TGTGCCAGCAGTTACAGGGGCCCCCACGAGCAGTACTTC